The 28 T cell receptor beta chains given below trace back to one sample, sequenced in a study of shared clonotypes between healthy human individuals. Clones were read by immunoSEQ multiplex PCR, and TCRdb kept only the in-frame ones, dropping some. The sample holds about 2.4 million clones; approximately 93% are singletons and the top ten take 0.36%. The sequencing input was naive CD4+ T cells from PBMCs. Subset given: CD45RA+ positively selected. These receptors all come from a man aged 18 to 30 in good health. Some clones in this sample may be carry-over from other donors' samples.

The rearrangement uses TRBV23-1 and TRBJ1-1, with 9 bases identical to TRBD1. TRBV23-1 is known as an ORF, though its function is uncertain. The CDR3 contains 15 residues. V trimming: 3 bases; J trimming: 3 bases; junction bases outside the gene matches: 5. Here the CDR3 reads CASSHPGQGYTEAFF. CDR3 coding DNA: TGCGCCAGCAGTCATCCGGGACAGGGATACACTGAAGCTTTCTTT.

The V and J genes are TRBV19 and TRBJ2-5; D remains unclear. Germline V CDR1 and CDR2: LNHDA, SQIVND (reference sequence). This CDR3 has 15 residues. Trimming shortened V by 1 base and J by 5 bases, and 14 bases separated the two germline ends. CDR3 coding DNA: TGTGCCAGTAGTATAGGGTTCTCGAGTTCGGAGACCCAGTACTTC. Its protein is CASSIGFSSSETQYF.

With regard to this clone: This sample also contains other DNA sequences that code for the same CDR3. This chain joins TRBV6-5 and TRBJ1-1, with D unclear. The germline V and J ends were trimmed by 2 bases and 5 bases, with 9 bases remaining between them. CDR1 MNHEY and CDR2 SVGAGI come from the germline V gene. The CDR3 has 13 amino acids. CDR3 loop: CASSYPPGTEAFF. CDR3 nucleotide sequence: TGTGCCAGCAGTTACCCCCCCGGGACTGAAGCTTTCTTT.

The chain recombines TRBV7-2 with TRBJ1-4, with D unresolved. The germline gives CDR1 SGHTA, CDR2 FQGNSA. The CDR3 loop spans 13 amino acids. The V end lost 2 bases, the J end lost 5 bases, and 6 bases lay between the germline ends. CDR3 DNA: TGTGCCAGCAGCTTATTCGGGAATGAAAAACTGTTTTTT. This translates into CASSLFGNEKLFF.

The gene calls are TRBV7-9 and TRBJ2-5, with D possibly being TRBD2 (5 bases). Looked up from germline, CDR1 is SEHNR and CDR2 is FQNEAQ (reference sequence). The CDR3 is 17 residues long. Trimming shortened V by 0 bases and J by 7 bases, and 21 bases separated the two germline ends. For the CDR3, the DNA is TGTGCCAGCAGCTTAGCCTCCTTAGCTTCCCTGGGAGCGACCCAGTACTTC. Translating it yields CASSLASLASLGATQYF.

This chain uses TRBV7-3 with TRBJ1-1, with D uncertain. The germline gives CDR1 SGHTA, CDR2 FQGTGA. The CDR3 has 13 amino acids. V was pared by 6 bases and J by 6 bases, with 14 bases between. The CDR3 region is CASRTERLAEAFF. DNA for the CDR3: TGTGCCAGCAGAACGGAGAGGCTCGCTGAAGCTTTCTTT.

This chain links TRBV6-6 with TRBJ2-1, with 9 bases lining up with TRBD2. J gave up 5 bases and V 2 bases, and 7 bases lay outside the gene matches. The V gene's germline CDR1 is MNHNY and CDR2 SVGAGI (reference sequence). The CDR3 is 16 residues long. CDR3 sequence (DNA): TGTGCCAGCAGTTACGGTAGCGGGAGAATCAACAATGAGCAGTTCTTC. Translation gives CASSYGSGRINNEQFF.

The CDR3 loop is CASSLGGSSSYNEQFF. CDR3 nucleotide sequence: TGTGCCAGCAGCTTAGGCGGGTCGAGCTCCTACAATGAGCAGTTCTTC. The J gene is TRBJ2-1, the V gene TRBV11-3, with a possible D match to TRBD2 (5 bases). Germline V lookup: CDR1 SGHNT, CDR2 YENEEA. The CDR3 contains 16 residues. Between the trimmed V and J ends, which lost 1 base and 0 bases, there was a span of 10 bases.

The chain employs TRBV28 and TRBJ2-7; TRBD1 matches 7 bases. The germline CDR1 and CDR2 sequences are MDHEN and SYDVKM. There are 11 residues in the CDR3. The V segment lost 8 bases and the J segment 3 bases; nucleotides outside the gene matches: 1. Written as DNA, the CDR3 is TGTGCCAGCTACAGGGGCTACGAGCAGTACTTC. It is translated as CASYRGYEQYF.

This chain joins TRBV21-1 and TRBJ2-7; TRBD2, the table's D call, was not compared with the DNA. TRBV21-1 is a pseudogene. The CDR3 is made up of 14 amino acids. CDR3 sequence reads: CASSGRGIMSEQYF. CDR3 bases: TGTGCCAGCAGCGGTCGGGGTATTATGAGCGAGCAGTACTTC.

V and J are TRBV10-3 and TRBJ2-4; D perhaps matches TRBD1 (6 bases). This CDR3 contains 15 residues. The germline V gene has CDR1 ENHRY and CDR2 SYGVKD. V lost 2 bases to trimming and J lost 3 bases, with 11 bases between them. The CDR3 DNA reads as TGTGCCATCAGTGAGACGAGGGACATCAAAAACATTCAGTACTTC. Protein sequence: CAISETRDIKNIQYF.

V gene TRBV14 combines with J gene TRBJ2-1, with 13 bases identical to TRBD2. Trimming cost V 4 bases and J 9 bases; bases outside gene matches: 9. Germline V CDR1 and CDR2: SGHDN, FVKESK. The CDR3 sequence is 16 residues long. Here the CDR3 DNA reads TGTGCCAGCAGCCGAGAACCGGGACTAGCGGGATTTGAGCAGTTCTTC. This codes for CASSREPGLAGFEQFF.

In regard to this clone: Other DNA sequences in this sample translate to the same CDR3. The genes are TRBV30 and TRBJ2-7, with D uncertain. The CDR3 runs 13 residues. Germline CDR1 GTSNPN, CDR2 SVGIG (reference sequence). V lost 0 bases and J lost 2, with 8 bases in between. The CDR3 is CAWSVGGPYEQYF. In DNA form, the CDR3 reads TGTGCCTGGAGTGTTGGCGGACCCTACGAGCAGTACTTC.

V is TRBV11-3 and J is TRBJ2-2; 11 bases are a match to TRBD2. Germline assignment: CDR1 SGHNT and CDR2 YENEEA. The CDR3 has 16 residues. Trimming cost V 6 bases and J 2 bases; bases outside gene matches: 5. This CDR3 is CASRLAGASNTGELFF. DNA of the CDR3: TGTGCCAGCAGACTAGCGGGAGCGTCCAACACCGGGGAGCTGTTTTTT.

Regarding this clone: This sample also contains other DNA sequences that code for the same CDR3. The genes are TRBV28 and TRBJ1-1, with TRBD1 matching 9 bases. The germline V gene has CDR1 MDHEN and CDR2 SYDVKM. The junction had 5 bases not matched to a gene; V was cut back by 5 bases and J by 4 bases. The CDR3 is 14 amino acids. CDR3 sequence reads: CASSPGTGLTEAFF. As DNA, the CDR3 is TGTGCCAGCAGTCCCGGGACAGGGCTCACTGAAGCTTTCTTT. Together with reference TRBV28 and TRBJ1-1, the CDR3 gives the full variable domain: DVKVTQSSRYLVKRTGEKVFLECVQDMDHENMFWYRQDPGLGLRLIYFSYDVKMKEKGDIPEGYSVSREKKERFSLILESASTNQTSMYLCASSPGTGLTEAFFGQGTRLTVV.

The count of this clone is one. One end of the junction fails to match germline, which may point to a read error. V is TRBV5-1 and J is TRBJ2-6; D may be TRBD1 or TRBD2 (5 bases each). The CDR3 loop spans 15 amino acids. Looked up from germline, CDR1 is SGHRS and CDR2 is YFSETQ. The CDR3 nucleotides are TGCGCCAGCAGCTTGGCCGGGGACGGGGCCAGCGTCCTGACTTTC. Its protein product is CASSLAGDGASVLTF.

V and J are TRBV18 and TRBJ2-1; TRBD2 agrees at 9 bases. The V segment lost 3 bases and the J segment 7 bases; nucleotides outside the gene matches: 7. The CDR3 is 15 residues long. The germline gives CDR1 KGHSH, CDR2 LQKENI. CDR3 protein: CASSPPGSGGNEQFF. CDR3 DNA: TGTGCCAGCTCACCCCCAGGGAGCGGGGGGAATGAGCAGTTCTTC.

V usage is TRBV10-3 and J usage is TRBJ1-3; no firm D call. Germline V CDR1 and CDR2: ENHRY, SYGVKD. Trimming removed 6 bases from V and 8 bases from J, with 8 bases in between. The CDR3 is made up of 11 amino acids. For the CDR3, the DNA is TGTGCCATCAGAGATATAGACACCATATATTTT. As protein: CAIRDIDTIYF.

In DNA form, the CDR3 reads TGCGCCAGCAGCCAAACTCCCAGGGTGTACGAGACCCAGTACTTC. Translating gives CASSQTPRVYETQYF. The chain carries TRBV4-1 and TRBJ2-5; D is perhaps TRBD1 (5 bases). V dropped 2 bases and J dropped 5 bases, with 15 bases sitting between them. CDR1 is MGHRA and CDR2 is YSYEKL in the germline V gene. This CDR3 region has 15 residues.

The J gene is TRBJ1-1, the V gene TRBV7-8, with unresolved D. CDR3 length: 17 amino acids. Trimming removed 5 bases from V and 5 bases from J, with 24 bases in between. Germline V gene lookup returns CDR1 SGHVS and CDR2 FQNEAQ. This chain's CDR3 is CASSTRTGPFMATEAFF. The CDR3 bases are TGTGCCAGCAGCACCCGCACCGGACCCTTCATGGCGACTGAAGCTTTCTTT.

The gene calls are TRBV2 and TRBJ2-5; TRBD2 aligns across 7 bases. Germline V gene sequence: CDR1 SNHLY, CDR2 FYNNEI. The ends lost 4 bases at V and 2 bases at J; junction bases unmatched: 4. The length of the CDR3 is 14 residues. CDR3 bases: TGTGCCAGCAGTGCCCGGACTAGACAAGAGACCCAGTACTTC. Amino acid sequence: CASSARTRQETQYF.

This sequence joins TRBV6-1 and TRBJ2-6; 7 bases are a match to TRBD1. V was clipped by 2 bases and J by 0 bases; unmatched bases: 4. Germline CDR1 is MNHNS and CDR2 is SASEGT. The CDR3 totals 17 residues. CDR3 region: CASSEMTGSSGANVLTF. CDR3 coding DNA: TGTGCCAGCAGTGAAATGACAGGGAGCTCTGGGGCCAACGTCCTGACTTTC.

As DNA, the CDR3 is TGCGCCAGCAGCCCCATAGCGGGAGGGCCGTACGAGCAGTACTTC. Protein: CASSPIAGGPYEQYF. V gene TRBV5-1 combines with J gene TRBJ2-7; TRBD2 matches 11 bases. Germline CDR1 and CDR2: SGHRS and YFSETQ. The J segment lost 4 bases and the V segment lost 4 bases, leaving 7 bases of the junction unmatched. CDR3 size: 15 residues.

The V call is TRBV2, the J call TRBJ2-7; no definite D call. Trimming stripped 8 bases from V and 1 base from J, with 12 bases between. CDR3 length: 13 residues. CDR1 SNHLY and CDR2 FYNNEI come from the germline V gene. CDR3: CASSPNGSYEQYF. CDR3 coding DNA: TGTGCCAGCTCCCCTAATGGTTCCTACGAGCAGTACTTC.

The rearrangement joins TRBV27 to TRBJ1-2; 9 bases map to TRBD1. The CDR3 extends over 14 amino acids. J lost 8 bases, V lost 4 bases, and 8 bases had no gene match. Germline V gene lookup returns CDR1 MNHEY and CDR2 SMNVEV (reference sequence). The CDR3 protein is CASSSRDRANGYTF. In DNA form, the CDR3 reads TGTGCCAGCAGTTCACGGGACAGGGCCAACGGCTACACCTTC.

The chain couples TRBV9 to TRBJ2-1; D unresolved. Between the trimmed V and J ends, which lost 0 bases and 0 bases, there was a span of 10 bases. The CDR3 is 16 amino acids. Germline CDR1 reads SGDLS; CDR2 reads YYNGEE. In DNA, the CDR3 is TGTGCCAGCAGCGTAGGACCCCCGAGCTCCTACAATGAGCAGTTCTTC. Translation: CASSVGPPSSYNEQFF.

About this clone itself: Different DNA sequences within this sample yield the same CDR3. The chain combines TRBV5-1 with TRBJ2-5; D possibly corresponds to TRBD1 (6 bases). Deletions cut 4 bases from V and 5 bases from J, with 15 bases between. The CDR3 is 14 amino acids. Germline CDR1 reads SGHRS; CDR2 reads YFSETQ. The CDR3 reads CASSTGQPGETQYF. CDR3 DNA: TGCGCCAGCAGCACTGGACAGCCTGGGGAGACCCAGTACTTC.

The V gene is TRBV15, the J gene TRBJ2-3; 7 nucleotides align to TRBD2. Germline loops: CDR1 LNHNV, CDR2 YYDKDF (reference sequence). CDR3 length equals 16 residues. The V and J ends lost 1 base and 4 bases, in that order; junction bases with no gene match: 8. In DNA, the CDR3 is TGTGCCACCAGCAGAGGGACTAGTCGTGGGGCAGATACGCAGTATTTT. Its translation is CATSRGTSRGADTQYF.